Reported below is one T cell receptor beta chain. The antigen is unknown. The CDR3 has 17 amino acids. Germline-derived CDR1 and CDR2 are LGHDT and YNNKEL (reference sequence). Generation of TCR beta libraries employed quantitative 5'-RACE incorporating molecular barcodes. TCRdb analysed the 5' RACE reads with MiXCR anew, one entry per CDR3 protein. Seen here are 45,000 to 65,000 distinct CDR3 sequences, 6% to 7.5% observed once, and the top ten hold over 6.5%. These data come from a study of CD8 T cells in ankylosing spondylitis. Whole-study results and caveats: Made up of under 10 highly homologous variants, a TCR beta motif appeared characteristic of ankylosing spondylitis blood. Several of the motif variants were reported before in synovial fluid and blood from reactive arthritis. Clones tied to disease were said to be significantly enriched in matched ankylosing spondylitis synovial fluid.

Sequenced material: blood, either unsorted or a sorted T cell fraction (not recorded which). The clonotype comes from a female donor with ankylosing spondylitis or in good health (not recorded which). The chain carries TRBV3-1 and TRBJ2-5; a weak D match, TRBD2 (7 bases). This CDR3 is CTFSPGGGGQDRETQYF. In nucleotides, the CDR3 is TGTACCTTCAGCCCCGGAGGGGGGGGGCAAGATCGAGAGACCCAGTACTTC.